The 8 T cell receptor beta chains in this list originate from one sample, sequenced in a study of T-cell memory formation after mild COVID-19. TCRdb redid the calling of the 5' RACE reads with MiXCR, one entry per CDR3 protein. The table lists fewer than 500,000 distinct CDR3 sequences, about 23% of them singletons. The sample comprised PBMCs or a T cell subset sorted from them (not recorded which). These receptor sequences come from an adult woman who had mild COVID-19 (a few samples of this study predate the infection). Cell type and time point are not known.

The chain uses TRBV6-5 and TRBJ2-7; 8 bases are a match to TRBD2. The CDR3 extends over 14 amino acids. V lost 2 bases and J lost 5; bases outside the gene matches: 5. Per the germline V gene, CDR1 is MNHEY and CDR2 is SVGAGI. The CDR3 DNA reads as TGTGCCAGCAGTTACATAGCGGGGCCACACGAGCAGTACTTC. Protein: CASSYIAGPHEQYF.

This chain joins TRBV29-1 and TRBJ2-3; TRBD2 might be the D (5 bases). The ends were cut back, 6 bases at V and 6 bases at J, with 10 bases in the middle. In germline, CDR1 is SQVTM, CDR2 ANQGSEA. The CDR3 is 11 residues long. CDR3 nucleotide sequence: TGCAGCGTCGGCGGGCCCGATACGCAGTATTTT. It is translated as CSVGGPDTQYF.

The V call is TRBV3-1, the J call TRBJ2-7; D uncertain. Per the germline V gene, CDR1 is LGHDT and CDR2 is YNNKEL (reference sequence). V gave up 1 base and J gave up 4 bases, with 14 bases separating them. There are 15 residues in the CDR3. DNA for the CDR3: TGTGCCAGCAGCCAAGCTCACGGCTGGCGGTACGAGCAGTACTTC. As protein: CASSQAHGWRYEQYF.

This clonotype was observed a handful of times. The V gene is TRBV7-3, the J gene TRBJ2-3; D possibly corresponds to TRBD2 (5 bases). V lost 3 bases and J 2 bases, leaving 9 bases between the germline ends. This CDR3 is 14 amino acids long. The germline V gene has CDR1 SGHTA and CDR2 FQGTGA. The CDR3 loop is CASSLSRDTDTQYF. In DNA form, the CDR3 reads TGTGCCAGCAGCTTGAGCCGGGACACAGATACGCAGTATTTT.

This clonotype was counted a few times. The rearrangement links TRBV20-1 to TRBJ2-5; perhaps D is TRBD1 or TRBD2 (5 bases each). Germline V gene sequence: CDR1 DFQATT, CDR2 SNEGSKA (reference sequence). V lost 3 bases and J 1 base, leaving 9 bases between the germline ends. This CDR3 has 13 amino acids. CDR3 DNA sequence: TGCAGTGCTAGTGGGGGACGCCAAGAGACCCAGTACTTC. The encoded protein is CSASGGRQETQYF.

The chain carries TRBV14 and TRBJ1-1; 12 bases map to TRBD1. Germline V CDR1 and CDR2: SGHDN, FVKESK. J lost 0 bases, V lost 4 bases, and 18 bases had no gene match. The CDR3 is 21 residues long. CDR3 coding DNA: TGTGCCAGCAGCCCCATGGGACAGGGGGCTTTCAAGTGGGTCATGAACACTGAAGCTTTCTTT. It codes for CASSPMGQGAFKWVMNTEAFF.

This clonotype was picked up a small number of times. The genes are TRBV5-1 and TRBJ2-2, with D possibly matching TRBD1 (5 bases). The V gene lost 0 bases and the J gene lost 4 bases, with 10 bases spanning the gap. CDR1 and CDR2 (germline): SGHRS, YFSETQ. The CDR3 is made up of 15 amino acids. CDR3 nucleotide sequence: TGCGCCAGCAGCTTGGGACAGTTACCCACCGGGGAGCTGTTTTTT. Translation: CASSLGQLPTGELFF.

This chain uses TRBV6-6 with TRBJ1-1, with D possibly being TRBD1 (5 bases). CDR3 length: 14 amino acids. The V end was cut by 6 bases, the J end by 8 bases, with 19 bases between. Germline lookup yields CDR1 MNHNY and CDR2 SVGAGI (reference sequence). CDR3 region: CASRPAGTLREAFF. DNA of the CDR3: TGTGCCAGCAGACCTGCCGGGACCTTGCGGGAAGCTTTCTTT.